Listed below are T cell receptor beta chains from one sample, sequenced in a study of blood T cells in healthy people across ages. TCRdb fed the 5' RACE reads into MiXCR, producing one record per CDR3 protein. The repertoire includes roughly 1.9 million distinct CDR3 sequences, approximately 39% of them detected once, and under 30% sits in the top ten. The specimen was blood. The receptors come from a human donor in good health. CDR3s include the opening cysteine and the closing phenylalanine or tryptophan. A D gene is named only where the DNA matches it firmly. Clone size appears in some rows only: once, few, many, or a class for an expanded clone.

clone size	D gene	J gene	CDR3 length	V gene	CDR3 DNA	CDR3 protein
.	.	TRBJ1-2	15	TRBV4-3	TGCGCCAGCAGCCAAGTTACCGGGGTCGACTATGGCTACACCTTC	CASSQVTGVDYGYTF
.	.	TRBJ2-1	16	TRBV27	TGTGCCAGCAGTCCGTGGGCGCCGAGCTCCTACAATGAGCAGTTCTTC	CASSPWAPSSYNEQFF
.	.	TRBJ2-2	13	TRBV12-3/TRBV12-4	TGTGCCAGCAGCTCTGAGGTCACCGGGGAGCTGTTTTTT	CASSSEVTGELFF
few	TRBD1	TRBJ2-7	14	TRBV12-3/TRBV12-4	TGTGCCAGCAATAGACAGGGGAAAACCTACGAGCAGTACTTC	CASNRQGKTYEQYF
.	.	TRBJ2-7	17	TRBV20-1	TGCAGTGCTAGACCCCTACTAGTGAGGGGGGCCTCCTACGAGCAGTACTTC	CSARPLLVRGASYEQYF
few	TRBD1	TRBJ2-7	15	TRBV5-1	TGCGCCAGCAGCTTGGACAGGGGGTCCACCTACGGGCAGTACTTC	CASSLDRGSTYGQYF
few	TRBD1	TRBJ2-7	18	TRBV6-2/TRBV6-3	TGTGCCAGCAGGCGTAAAGGGATCCGGGACAGATCGCCTTACGAGCAGTACTTC	CASRRKGIRDRSPYEQYF
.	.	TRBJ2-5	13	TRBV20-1	TGCAGTGCTAGGCCCAGGGGGGGAGAGACCCAGTACTTC	CSARPRGGETQYF
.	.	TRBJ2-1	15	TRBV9	TGTGCCAGCAGCGAGACCCAGGGGGGATACAATGAGCAGTTCTTC	CASSETQGGYNEQFF
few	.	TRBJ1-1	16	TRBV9	TGTGCCAGCAGCGTATCAGGAGGTACATTGAACACTGAAGCTTTCTTT	CASSVSGGTLNTEAFF
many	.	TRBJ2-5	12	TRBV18	TGCGCCAGCAGCCCAGACCAAGAGACCCAGTACTTC	CASSPDQETQYF
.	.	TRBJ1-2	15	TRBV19	TGTGCCAGTAGTATAGATGGGACATCCGGCCGGGGCTACACCTTC	CASSIDGTSGRGYTF
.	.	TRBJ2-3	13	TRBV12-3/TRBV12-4	TGTGCCAGCAGTCGGTCTAGCACAGATGCGCAGTATTTT	CASSRSSTDAQYF